The 11 T cell receptor beta chains presented below share a single source sample, sequenced in a study of shared clonotypes between healthy human individuals. Assay used: immunoSEQ multiplex PCR; TCRdb lists only in-frame clones, some missing. This table holds over 2,000,000 clones, 93% found once. Naive-designated CD8 cells lacked CD45RO, were positively enriched for CCR7, and omitted terminally differentiated effector memory CD45RA+ cells. The sample was naive CD8+ T cells from PBMCs. These receptors originate from a man younger than 35 in good health. Some clones in this sample may be carry-over from other donors' samples.

This chain connects TRBV7-2 to TRBJ1-4, with D tentatively TRBD1 (5 bases). CDR3 size: 15 residues. V was pared by 6 bases and J by 0 bases, with 11 bases between. The germline V gene encodes CDR1 SGHTA and CDR2 FQGNSA. DNA for the CDR3: TGTGCCAGCAGACCCACAGGTTCAACTAATGAAAAACTGTTTTTT. This encodes CASRPTGSTNEKLFF.

This clone was found once. Other DNA sequences in the sample encode the same CDR3. This sequence joins TRBV4-1 and TRBJ2-7; the match to TRBD1 covers 9 bases. Trimming cost V 0 bases and J 3 bases; bases outside gene matches: 9. Germline V gene sequence: CDR1 MGHRA, CDR2 YSYEKL. CDR3 length: 17 residues. The CDR3: CASSQDDGTGWVYEQYF. For the CDR3, the DNA is TGCGCCAGCAGCCAAGATGACGGGACAGGGTGGGTCTACGAGCAGTACTTC.

The J gene is TRBJ1-2, the V gene TRBV7-9; 8 bases agree with TRBD1. CDR3 length: 16 residues. The trim removed 5 bases at V and 1 base at J, leaving 9 bases unmatched. Germline V lookup: CDR1 SEHNR, CDR2 FQNEAQ (reference sequence). The DNA of the CDR3 is TGTGCCAGCAGCCCGCAACGGGACAGGCTTAACTATGGCTACACCTTC. Its protein product is CASSPQRDRLNYGYTF.

The rearrangement uses TRBV14 and TRBJ2-1; D is unresolved. V shed 6 bases and J shed 4 bases, with 19 bases lying between them. The CDR3 has 16 amino acids. Germline CDR1 is SGHDN and CDR2 is FVKESK. CDR3 nucleotide sequence: TGTGCCAGCAGTACCGACCCCCGGGCTTTATACAATGAGCAGTTCTTC. Residues: CASSTDPRALYNEQFF.

This chain connects TRBV27 to TRBJ2-7; 9 positions agree with TRBD1. Germline V gene sequence: CDR1 MNHEY, CDR2 SMNVEV (reference sequence). The ends lost 5 bases at V and 7 bases at J; junction bases unmatched: 6. The CDR3 spans 13 residues. The CDR3 loop reads CASSTDRGEEQYF. DNA for the CDR3: TGTGCCAGCAGTACCGACAGGGGGGAGGAGCAGTACTTC.

This clone has just a few counts. The CDR3 sequence is CASRPQENTEAFF. The CDR3, as DNA: TGTGCCAGTAGACCACAAGAAAACACTGAAGCTTTCTTT. The chain combines TRBV19 with TRBJ1-1; D is unresolved. The germline V gene encodes CDR1 LNHDA and CDR2 SQIVND (reference sequence). V was clipped by 6 bases and J by 2 bases, with 10 bases between them. The CDR3 extends over 13 amino acids. The complete variable domain, with remaining parts taken from reference TRBV19 and TRBJ1-1, reads DGGITQSPKYLFRKEGQNVTLSCEQNLNHDAMYWYRQDPGQGLRLIYYSQIVNDFQKGDIAEGYSVSREKKESFPLTVTSAQKNPTAFYLCASRPQENTEAFFGQGTRLTVV.

The chain uses TRBV4-1 and TRBJ1-2, with 9 bases lining up with TRBD1. The CDR3 extends over 15 amino acids. Germline CDR1 and CDR2: MGHRA and YSYEKL. The junction had 9 bases not matched to a gene; V was cut back by 2 bases and J by 8 bases. CDR3 in DNA: TGCGCCAGCAGCCAATCGGACAGGGGCCCGTTGGGCTACACCTTC. This codes for CASSQSDRGPLGYTF.

V and J are TRBV4-1 and TRBJ2-1, with D possibly TRBD1 on 5 matching bases. Per germline, CDR1 MGHRA and CDR2 YSYEKL. Trimming removed 0 bases at V and 0 bases at J, with 6 bases between. This CDR3 is built from 15 residues. The CDR3 region has the DNA TGCGCCAGCAGCCAAGAGGGGCCCTCCTACAATGAGCAGTTCTTC. Translated, it gives CASSQEGPSYNEQFF.

The chain carries TRBV28 and TRBJ1-2, with a weak D call TRBD1 (5 bases). Germline loops: CDR1 MDHEN, CDR2 SYDVKM. V lost 3 bases to trimming and J lost 6 bases, with 8 bases between them. The CDR3 totals 12 residues. The CDR3 loop reads CASSFQGDGYTF. As DNA, the CDR3 is TGTGCCAGCAGTTTCCAGGGAGATGGCTACACCTTC.

For the CDR3, the DNA is TGTGCCAGCAGTACGACTCCTCATATTAACTCTGGAAACACCATATATTTT. It codes for CASSTTPHINSGNTIYF. The genes are TRBV27 and TRBJ1-3; D unclear. The CDR3 spans 17 residues. Per germline, CDR1 MNHEY and CDR2 SMNVEV (reference sequence). The V end lost 5 bases, the J end lost 0 bases, and 17 bases lay between the germline ends.

The chain carries TRBV19 and TRBJ1-4; TRBD1 matches at 7 bases. V dropped 4 bases and J dropped 2; count of bases not matched to a gene: 4. Germline CDR1 reads LNHDA; CDR2 reads SQIVND (reference sequence). The CDR3 length is 15 residues. The CDR3 is CASSTRDSTNEKLFF. CDR3 DNA: TGTGCCAGTAGTACCCGGGACAGTACTAATGAAAAACTGTTTTTT.